A single sample gave rise to the 23 T cell receptor beta chains below, sequenced in a study of blood T cells in healthy people across ages. Primed by a sample-barcoded 5' primer and a J-beta primer mix, a second PCR proceeded for 7 to 11 cycles. TCRdb independently ran MiXCR on the 5' RACE reads; one entry per CDR3 protein. There are some 930,000 distinct CDR3 sequences in the sample; about 27% occur only once, and about 9.4% lies in the top ten. This sample also belongs to another study, concerning T cells of mothers and their children.

The sample was blood. The origin of the receptors is a woman between 40 and 50 years old in good health.

J is TRBJ2-7 and V is TRBV12-3 or TRBV12-4, with 11 nucleotides matching TRBD2. Trimming took 2 bases from V and 1 from J; bases not matched to a gene: 10. This CDR3 has 18 residues. CDR3: CASSLWDSGRVRSYEQYF. CDR3 nucleotides: TGTGCCAGCAGTTTATGGGATAGCGGGAGGGTGAGGTCCTACGAGCAGTACTTC.

The table lists this clonotype with many counts. One end of the junction does not line up with germline, which may come from a read error. The J gene is TRBJ2-7, the V gene TRBV20-1; D perhaps matches TRBD1 (6 bases). Germline V lookup: CDR1 DFQATT, CDR2 SNEGSKA (reference sequence). The length of the CDR3 is 13 residues. The DNA for the CDR3 is TGCAGTGCTGGAGAGGACAGTTCCTACGAGCAGTACTTC. It yields the protein CSAGEDSSYEQYF.

The chain is built from TRBV29-1 and TRBJ2-2; 11 bases fit TRBD2. Germline V CDR1 and CDR2: SQVTM, ANQGSEA. The ends lost 6 bases at V and 6 bases at J; junction bases unmatched: 6. The CDR3 contains 14 residues. The CDR3 DNA reads TGCAGCGTCGTGGGACTAGCGGTGGCCGGGGAGCTGTTTTTT. This gives the protein CSVVGLAVAGELFF.

This clonotype has just a few counts. The J gene is TRBJ2-2, the V gene TRBV9, with D unresolved. Trimming shortened V by 4 bases and J by 0 bases, and 13 bases separated the two germline ends. Germline V gives CDR1 SGDLS, CDR2 YYNGEE. The CDR3 has 16 residues. The CDR3 region has the DNA TGTGCCAGCAGCTCCGTCTGGGCGGCGAACACCGGGGAGCTGTTTTTT. It codes for CASSSVWAANTGELFF.

This clonotype was detected only a few times. The CDR3 DNA sequence: TGCAGCGTTGAAGATCTTGGGACAGTTGAAGCTTTCTTT. Translated, it gives CSVEDLGTVEAFF. The chain recombines TRBV29-1 with TRBJ1-1, with 7 nucleotides matching TRBD1. CDR3 length: 13 residues. The V gene's germline CDR1 is SQVTM and CDR2 ANQGSEA. V shed 0 bases, J shed 7 bases, and the junction held 5 bases outside the gene matches. The full variable domain, with the rest looked up from reference TRBV29-1 and TRBJ1-1, is SAVISQKPSRDICQRGTSLTIQCQVDSQVTMMFWYRQQPGQSLTLIATANQGSEATYESGFVIDKFPISRPNLTFSTLTVSNMSPEDSSIYLCSVEDLGTVEAFFGQGTRLTVV.

This clonotype was seen a handful of times. V and J are TRBV27 and TRBJ2-1, with D possibly being TRBD2 (5 bases). Germline values: CDR1 MNHEY, CDR2 SMNVEV (reference sequence). CDR3 length: 14 residues. Trimming removed 0 bases at V and 10 bases at J, with 13 bases between. As DNA, the CDR3 is TGTGCCAGCAGTTTATCTCACGCGGGCGGGGAGCAGTTCTTC. It codes for CASSLSHAGGEQFF.

The chain employs TRBV6-1 and TRBJ2-7; D gene unclear. Germline V gene data show CDR1 as MNHNS and CDR2 as SASEGT. V was shortened by 3 bases and J by 2 bases, with 11 bases between the two germline ends. The CDR3 runs to 14 residues. The CDR3 DNA reads as TGTGCCAGCAGTGACGAAGGGCCTACCTACGAGCAGTACTTC. Residues: CASSDEGPTYEQYF.

This clonotype was detected a few times. The chain uses TRBV20-1 and TRBJ2-5, with D perhaps TRBD2 (6 bases). The CDR3 sequence is 14 residues long. CDR1 and CDR2 (germline): DFQATT, SNEGSKA (reference sequence). V lost 2 bases, J lost 2 bases, and 12 bases lay in between. The chain's CDR3 is CSARREAGQETQYF. As DNA, the CDR3 is TGCAGTGCTAGACGCGAGGCGGGGCAAGAGACCCAGTACTTC.

As for this clonotype: Germline is not matched at one junction end, which may reflect a read error. This sequence joins TRBV5-4 and TRBJ1-2, with 8 bases identical to TRBD1. Germline CDR1 is SGHNT and CDR2 is YYREEE (reference sequence). This CDR3 is built from 14 residues. The CDR3 sequence: CANSLDRVALRYTF. CDR3 nucleotide sequence: TGTGCCAACAGCTTGGACAGGGTAGCCCTCCGCTACACCTTC.

The table lists this clonotype with a count of one. This CDR3 reads CASSLEGEETQYF. DNA for the CDR3: TGTGCCAGCAGTTTAGAAGGGGAAGAGACCCAGTACTTC. The V gene is TRBV27, the J gene TRBJ2-5, with D maybe TRBD1 (5 bases). CDR1 is MNHEY and CDR2 is SMNVEV in the germline V gene (reference sequence). With 2 bases removed from V and 3 bases from J, the gap between germline ends came to 7 bases. The CDR3 covers 13 residues.

Note on this clonotype: The junction shows a germline mismatch at one end, possibly a read error. The chain is built from TRBV27 and TRBJ1-2; D perhaps matches TRBD1 (5 bases). The CDR3 is made up of 13 amino acids. Germline CDR1 reads MNHEY; CDR2 reads SMNVEV (reference sequence). This CDR3 reads CTSSLGGVYGYTF. The CDR3 region has the DNA TGTACCAGCAGTTTGGGGGGGGTGTATGGCTACACCTTC.

This clonotype was seen a few times. The V gene is TRBV19, the J gene TRBJ1-5; D gene uncertain. Trimming removed 3 bases at V and 0 bases at J, with 15 bases between. Germline V gene lookup returns CDR1 LNHDA and CDR2 SQIVND (reference sequence). The CDR3 extends over 17 amino acids. In DNA form, the CDR3 reads TGTGCCAGTAGTATGGTGTACAGCCAAAATAGCAATCAGCCCCAGCATTTT. Its translation is CASSMVYSQNSNQPQHF.

This clonotype was found a few times. A much larger clone differs from this one at a single base, so this may be a read error. The rearrangement links TRBV29-1 to TRBJ2-1; D not certain. This CDR3 has 13 residues. The ends were cut back, 6 bases at V and 10 bases at J, with 19 bases in the middle. Germline CDR1 and CDR2: SQVTM and ANQGSEA. The CDR3 DNA sequence: TGCAGCGTCCGCCCCCAGGATACCTACGAGCAGTTCTTC. Amino acid sequence: CSVRPQDTYEQFF.

V is TRBV20-1 and J is TRBJ2-3; 9 bases align to TRBD2. J gave up 3 bases and V 6 bases, and 10 bases lay outside the gene matches. CDR3 length: 15 amino acids. CDR1 is DFQATT and CDR2 is SNEGSKA in the germline V gene (reference sequence). CDR3 sequence: CSANSGGSGTDTQYF. The CDR3 DNA reads TGCAGTGCGAATAGCGGGGGCTCTGGGACAGATACGCAGTATTTT.

With regard to this clonotype: A much larger clone is a single base away; this may be a read error. The chain is built from TRBV27 and TRBJ1-4; 8 nucleotides align to TRBD1. Germline V gene lookup returns CDR1 MNHEY and CDR2 SMNVEV (reference sequence). J gave up 7 bases and V 9 bases, and 7 bases lay outside the gene matches. The CDR3 runs 13 residues. CDR3 bases: TGTGCCAGGGGGACAGGCGGAATTGAAAAACTGTTTTTT. Translated: CARGTGGIEKLFF.

This chain links TRBV5-1 with TRBJ2-7, with 7 positions matching TRBD2. V shed 3 bases and J 3 bases; nucleotides not matched to a gene: 3. CDR3 length equals 13 residues. Germline CDR1 is SGHRS and CDR2 is YFSETQ. CDR3 DNA: TGCGCCAGCAGCTCTGGGGGGGACTACGAGCAGTACTTC. It translates to CASSSGGDYEQYF.

This clonotype was seen more than once but under ten times. J is TRBJ2-3 and V is TRBV4-1, with D perhaps TRBD1 or TRBD2 (5 bases each). CDR1 is MGHRA, CDR2 YSYEKL, per germline. The CDR3 extends over 15 amino acids. V was shortened by 2 bases and J by 8 bases, with 17 bases between the two germline ends. The chain's CDR3 is CASSQLGALGGTQYF. The CDR3 DNA reads as TGCGCCAGCAGCCAACTCGGGGCGCTAGGCGGTACGCAGTATTTT.

This clonotype was recorded at least ten times. The genes are TRBV7-9 and TRBJ2-4; TRBD2 matches at 9 bases. In germline, CDR1 is SEHNR, CDR2 FQNEAQ (reference sequence). This CDR3 has 20 amino acids. V shed 5 bases, J shed 0 bases, and the junction held 17 bases outside the gene matches. The CDR3 region is CASSPTGWLPSGVAKNIQYF. DNA for the CDR3: TGTGCCAGCAGCCCCACGGGTTGGCTCCCTAGCGGGGTAGCCAAAAACATTCAGTACTTC.

This chain connects TRBV5-1 to TRBJ2-1; the D gene is possibly TRBD2 (7 bases). Germline lookup yields CDR1 SGHRS and CDR2 YFSETQ. V was trimmed by 5 bases and J by 8 bases, leaving 17 bases between them. This CDR3 is built from 14 residues. The CDR3 region is CASSTRGPGDEQFF. The CDR3 nucleotides read TGCGCCAGCAGTACGCGGGGGCCCGGCGATGAGCAGTTCTTC.

This chain uses TRBV10-3 with TRBJ1-1, with a possible D match to TRBD1 (5 bases). Germline-derived CDR1 and CDR2 are ENHRY and SYGVKD. This CDR3 spans 15 amino acids. The V and J ends lost 2 bases and 1 base respectively, with 11 bases between them. The CDR3 DNA sequence: TGTGCCATCAGTGAGAGGGGTAAATCGAACACTGAAGCTTTCTTT. Translating it yields CAISERGKSNTEAFF.

The chain couples TRBV7-8 to TRBJ2-4; 8 nucleotides match TRBD1. V shed 1 base, J shed 6 bases, and the junction held 11 bases outside the gene matches. CDR1 and CDR2 from the germline V gene are SGHVS and FQNEAQ. This CDR3 region has 17 residues. The CDR3 coding sequence is TGTGCCAGCAGCTTAGGCAGGGGGCTGGTTCGCGGAAACATTCAGTACTTC. It encodes CASSLGRGLVRGNIQYF.

This clonotype came up a few times. The chain links TRBV7-9 to TRBJ2-1; 12 bases fit TRBD2. This CDR3 has 17 amino acids. Germline-derived CDR1 and CDR2 are SEHNR and FQNEAQ (reference sequence). J gave up 9 bases and V 2 bases, and 11 bases lay outside the gene matches. The CDR3 DNA reads TGTGCCAGCAGCTTAAGTGTCCGGACTAGCGGGGTCGGTGAGCAGTTCTTC. Translating gives CASSLSVRTSGVGEQFF.

On this clonotype itself: This could be a read error, since a much larger clone is one nucleotide away. The chain has TRBV29-1 and TRBJ2-7; a weak D match, TRBD2 (6 bases). The CDR3 is 12 residues long. V lost 7 bases, J lost 2 bases, and 12 bases lay in between. The germline V gene encodes CDR1 SQVTM and CDR2 ANQGSEA. The CDR3 bases are TGCAGCGGTGGAGGGGAGACCTACGAGCAGTACTTC. Protein: CSGGGETYEQYF.